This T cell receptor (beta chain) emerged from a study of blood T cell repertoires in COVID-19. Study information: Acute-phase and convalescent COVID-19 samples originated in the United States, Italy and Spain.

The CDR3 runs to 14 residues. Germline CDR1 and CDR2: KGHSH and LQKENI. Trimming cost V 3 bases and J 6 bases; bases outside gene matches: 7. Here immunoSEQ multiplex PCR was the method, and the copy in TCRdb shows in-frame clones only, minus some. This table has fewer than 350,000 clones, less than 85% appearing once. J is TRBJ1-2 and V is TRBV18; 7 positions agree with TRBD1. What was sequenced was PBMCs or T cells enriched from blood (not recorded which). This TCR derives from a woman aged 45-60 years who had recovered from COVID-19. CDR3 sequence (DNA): TGTGCCAGCTCACCCTACGGACAGGAGGATGGCTACACCTTC. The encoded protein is CASSPYGQEDGYTF.